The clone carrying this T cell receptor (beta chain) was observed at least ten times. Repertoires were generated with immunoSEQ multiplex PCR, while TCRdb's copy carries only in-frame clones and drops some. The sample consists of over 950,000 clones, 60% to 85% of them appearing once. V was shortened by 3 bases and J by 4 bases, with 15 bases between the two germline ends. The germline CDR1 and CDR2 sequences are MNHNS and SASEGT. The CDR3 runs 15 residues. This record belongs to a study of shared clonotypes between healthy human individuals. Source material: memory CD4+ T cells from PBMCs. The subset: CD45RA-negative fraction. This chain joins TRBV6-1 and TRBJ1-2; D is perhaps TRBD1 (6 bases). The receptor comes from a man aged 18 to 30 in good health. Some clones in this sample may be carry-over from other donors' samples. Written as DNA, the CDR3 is TGTGCCAGCAGTGAGGGGACACCGGACCTCTATGGCTACACCTTC. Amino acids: CASSEGTPDLYGYTF.